One and the same sample provided the 32 T cell receptor beta chains below, sequenced in a study of OX40 agonist ivuxolimab in advanced cancers. Here immunoSEQ multiplex PCR was the method, and the copy in TCRdb shows in-frame clones only, minus some. The data show tens of thousands of clones, about 88% seen once. The sequencing here drew on CD4+ or CD8+ T cells sorted from blood, taken in a trial of the OX40 agonist ivuxolimab. The receptors come from an adult with an advanced solid tumor such as melanoma, head and neck, liver or kidney cancer.

This chain connects TRBV4-2 to TRBJ2-3; D gene uncertain. CDR3 length: 18 amino acids. Germline CDR1 LGHNA, CDR2 YNFKEQ. The V end was cut by 2 bases, the J end by 4 bases, with 22 bases between. CDR3 loop: CASSQRPGRHPAPDTQYF. For the CDR3, the DNA is TGTGCCAGCAGCCAAAGACCTGGACGCCACCCGGCGCCAGATACGCAGTATTTT.

The chain employs TRBV19 and TRBJ1-5; D not certain. Between the trimmed V and J ends, which lost 7 bases and 5 bases, there was a span of 15 bases. This CDR3 is built from 14 residues. CDR1 and CDR2 (germline): LNHDA, SQIVND (reference sequence). The CDR3 DNA reads as TGTGCCAGTACCCGTCCGGATGCGGATCAGCCCCAGCATTTT. This encodes CASTRPDADQPQHF. Based on the CDR3 plus reference TRBV19 and TRBJ1-5, the full variable domain is DGGITQSPKYLFRKEGQNVTLSCEQNLNHDAMYWYRQDPGQGLRLIYYSQIVNDFQKGDIAEGYSVSREKKESFPLTVTSAQKNPTAFYLCASTRPDADQPQHFGDGTRLSIL.

This rearrangement joins TRBV29-1 to TRBJ2-1, with D tentatively TRBD2 (7 bases). The ends were cut back, 4 bases at V and 8 bases at J, with 21 bases in the middle. From germline, CDR1 is SQVTM and CDR2 ANQGSEA. The CDR3 runs to 15 residues. The CDR3 DNA reads as TGCAGCGTTGGAAGTCTGGGGGGGGGCCAAGATGAGCAGTTCTTC. This codes for CSVGSLGGGQDEQFF.

The rearrangement links TRBV19 to TRBJ1-1, with a possible D match to TRBD1 (6 bases). There are 14 residues in the CDR3. Germline CDR1 reads LNHDA; CDR2 reads SQIVND (reference sequence). Trimming took off 5 bases at V and 6 bases at J, with 16 bases between the two ends. CDR3 DNA: TGTGCCAGTAGTTTGATTAGGGGGGAGGCTGAAGCTTTCTTT. It translates to CASSLIRGEAEAFF. The whole variable domain, filled in from reference TRBV19 and TRBJ1-1, reads DGGITQSPKYLFRKEGQNVTLSCEQNLNHDAMYWYRQDPGQGLRLIYYSQIVNDFQKGDIAEGYSVSREKKESFPLTVTSAQKNPTAFYLCASSLIRGEAEAFFGQGTRLTVV.

This rearrangement joins TRBV5-1 to TRBJ2-3; possible D gene TRBD1, 5 bases. The V and J ends lost 0 bases and 4 bases respectively, with 6 bases between them. The CDR3 is made up of 13 amino acids. Germline loops: CDR1 SGHRS, CDR2 YFSETQ. CDR3 region: CASSLEGADTQYF. The CDR3 DNA reads TGCGCCAGCAGCTTGGAAGGGGCAGATACGCAGTATTTT.

The chain carries TRBV29-1 and TRBJ1-1, with D uncertain. V was pared by 5 bases and J by 6 bases, with 10 bases between. The CDR3 spans 11 residues. Germline V gives CDR1 SQVTM, CDR2 ANQGSEA. CDR3 sequence: CSVWNWAEAFF. Written as DNA, the CDR3 is TGCAGCGTTTGGAACTGGGCTGAAGCTTTCTTT. Full variable domain (outside the CDR3, taken from reference TRBV29-1 and TRBJ1-1): SAVISQKPSRDICQRGTSLTIQCQVDSQVTMMFWYRQQPGQSLTLIATANQGSEATYESGFVIDKFPISRPNLTFSTLTVSNMSPEDSSIYLCSVWNWAEAFFGQGTRLTVV.

This clone came up once. The CDR3 nucleotides are TGTGCCAGCAGTTTCCCCCGGGGAGGGCAAGAGACCCAGTACTTC. Translated, it gives CASSFPRGGQETQYF. The chain carries TRBV28 and TRBJ2-5; 7 bases are shared with TRBD2. J was trimmed by 2 bases and V by 3 bases; bases with no gene match: 6. CDR1 and CDR2 from the germline V gene are MDHEN and SYDVKM. The CDR3 totals 15 residues. Full variable domain (outside the CDR3, taken from reference TRBV28 and TRBJ2-5): DVKVTQSSRYLVKRTGEKVFLECVQDMDHENMFWYRQDPGLGLRLIYFSYDVKMKEKGDIPEGYSVSREKKERFSLILESASTNQTSMYLCASSFPRGGQETQYFGPGTRLLVL.

The chain has TRBV28 and TRBJ2-2; D is ambiguous. Germline values: CDR1 MDHEN, CDR2 SYDVKM. There are 14 residues in the CDR3. V lost 7 bases, J lost 4 bases, and 13 bases lay in between. CDR3 amino acids: CASKERPVTGELFF. The CDR3 coding sequence is TGTGCCAGCAAAGAAAGGCCGGTCACCGGGGAGCTGTTTTTT.

A remark on this clone: This same CDR3 is encoded by further DNA sequences in the sample. V usage is TRBV13 and J usage is TRBJ1-3; no clear D gene. The CDR3 length is 14 residues. The germline V and J ends were trimmed by 5 bases and 4 bases, with 12 bases remaining between them. The germline V gene has CDR1 PRHDT and CDR2 FYEKMQ (reference sequence). The CDR3 reads CASSPLSSGNTIYF. The CDR3, as DNA: TGTGCCAGCAGCCCCCTGTCGTCGGGAAACACCATATATTTT.

As DNA, the CDR3 is TGTGCAGACGCGGACAGGGATCGGTATGGCTACACCTTC. It is translated as CADADRDRYGYTF. This sequence joins TRBV2 and TRBJ1-2; 8 nucleotides agree with TRBD1. The CDR3 has 13 amino acids. Germline CDR1 SNHLY, CDR2 FYNNEI.

This clone occurred a few times. The DNA of the CDR3 is TGTGCCAGCAGCTTAGTGGGGCAGCCCCAGCATTTT. As protein: CASSLVGQPQHF. J is TRBJ1-5 and V is TRBV7-6; D is undetermined. CDR1 SGHVS and CDR2 FNYEAQ come from the germline V gene. V was clipped by 1 base and J by 7 bases, with 5 bases between them. The CDR3 runs to 12 residues.

CDR3 in DNA: TGCGCCAGCAGCTTGGGGACAGGGGGGGCGAACACCGGGGAGCTGTTTTTT. Translating gives CASSLGTGGANTGELFF. The gene calls are TRBV5-1 and TRBJ2-2; 10 bases align to TRBD1. V shed 0 bases, J shed 0 bases, and the junction held 2 bases outside the gene matches. Germline values: CDR1 SGHRS, CDR2 YFSETQ. CDR3 length: 17 amino acids.

The chain carries TRBV18 and TRBJ2-5; the match to TRBD1 covers 8 bases. This CDR3 has 18 residues. Germline trimming cut 2 bases from V and 5 bases from J; bases unmatched to any gene: 16. Germline lookup yields CDR1 KGHSH and CDR2 LQKENI. In nucleotides, the CDR3 is TGTGCCAGCTCACCAGGGCCAGGGGGCGCCTGGGTCCGCGAGACCCAGTACTTC. Translating it yields CASSPGPGGAWVRETQYF.

The rearrangement uses TRBV4-3 and TRBJ2-5; the D gene is possibly TRBD1 (5 bases). The V gene lost 4 bases and the J gene lost 5 bases, with 11 bases spanning the gap. There are 13 residues in the CDR3. Germline V gives CDR1 LGHNA, CDR2 YSLEER. In nucleotides, the CDR3 is TGCGCCAGCAGCCCGGACACCCGGGAGACCCAGTACTTC. It specifies CASSPDTRETQYF.

The rearrangement links TRBV29-1 to TRBJ1-2, with TRBD1 matching 7 bases. CDR1 is SQVTM, CDR2 ANQGSEA, per germline. Trimming cost V 5 bases and J 0 bases; bases outside gene matches: 3. The CDR3 extends over 13 amino acids. CDR3 residues: CSVWDSTNYGYTF. In DNA form, the CDR3 reads TGCAGCGTTTGGGACAGTACTAACTATGGCTACACCTTC. Filled out from reference TRBV29-1 and TRBJ1-2, the complete variable domain reads SAVISQKPSRDICQRGTSLTIQCQVDSQVTMMFWYRQQPGQSLTLIATANQGSEATYESGFVIDKFPISRPNLTFSTLTVSNMSPEDSSIYLCSVWDSTNYGYTFGSGTRLTVV.

The CDR3 loop is CASSLEARRSGDTIYF. The CDR3 DNA sequence: TGCGCCAGCAGCTTGGAAGCTAGGAGATCTGGGGACACCATATATTTT. The rearrangement uses TRBV5-1 and TRBJ1-3, with D uncertain. CDR3 size: 16 residues. CDR1 and CDR2 (germline): SGHRS, YFSETQ. Trimming shortened V by 0 bases and J by 8 bases, and 18 bases separated the two germline ends.

This chain uses TRBV2 with TRBJ2-1, with TRBD2 identical over 8 bases. Germline loops: CDR1 SNHLY, CDR2 FYNNEI. This CDR3 contains 13 residues. V dropped 4 bases and J dropped 7; count of bases not matched to a gene: 3. The CDR3 bases are TGTGCCAGCAGTGTACGACTAGCGAATGAGCAGTTCTTC. As protein: CASSVRLANEQFF. Complete variable domain (other parts from reference TRBV2 and TRBJ2-1): EPEVTQTPSHQVTQMGQEVILRCVPISNHLYFYWYRQILGQKVEFLVSFYNNEISEKSEIFDDQFSVERPDGSNFTLKIRSTKLEDSAMYFCASSVRLANEQFFGPGTRLTVL.

This chain uses TRBV5-4 with TRBJ1-5, with D unresolved. The germline gives CDR1 SGHNT, CDR2 YYREEE (reference sequence). CDR3 length: 13 amino acids. Trimming pared 0 bases from V and 5 bases from J, leaving 6 bases between. CDR3 coding DNA: TGTGCCAGCAGCTTGGAAATGGATCAGCCCCAGCATTTT. Translated: CASSLEMDQPQHF.

The chain links TRBV25-1 to TRBJ2-2; 7 positions agree with TRBD1. This CDR3 region has 16 residues. Per the germline V gene, CDR1 is MGHDK and CDR2 is SYGVNS. V lost 3 bases, J lost 2 bases, and 6 bases stayed unmatched. CDR3 sequence: CASSELGTDNTGELFF. CDR3 sequence (DNA): TGTGCCAGCAGTGAGCTTGGGACAGATAACACCGGGGAGCTGTTTTTT.

The genes are TRBV7-8 and TRBJ2-5; tentative D call: TRBD1 (6 bases). This CDR3 region has 17 residues. CDR1 and CDR2 (germline): SGHVS, FQNEAQ. V lost 5 bases and J lost 2, with 21 bases in between. CDR3 residues: CASSAGPGHAPQETQYF. In nucleotides, the CDR3 is TGTGCCAGCAGCGCTGGGCCGGGACACGCACCACAAGAGACCCAGTACTTC.

J is TRBJ1-3 and V is TRBV10-3; TRBD1 might be the D (6 bases). The CDR3 covers 16 residues. From germline, CDR1 is ENHRY and CDR2 SYGVKD. V lost 5 bases and J lost 2, with 16 bases in between. As DNA, the CDR3 is TGTGCCATCAGTCTTGACAGGCCGAGCGCTGGAAACACCATATATTTT. This encodes CAISLDRPSAGNTIYF.

This clone was picked up a small number of times. The chain has TRBV5-1 and TRBJ1-6; 8 bases fit TRBD1. In germline, CDR1 is SGHRS, CDR2 YFSETQ. The CDR3 is 17 amino acids. Trimming removed 4 bases from V and 10 bases from J; junction bases left unmatched: 16. CDR3 in amino acids: CASSLALTGTGVSPLHF. Written as DNA, the CDR3 is TGCGCCAGCAGCCTGGCATTAACCGGGACAGGAGTCTCACCCCTCCACTTT.

The genes are TRBV6-1 and TRBJ2-3, with D possibly being TRBD1 or TRBD2 (6 bases each). The CDR3 spans 16 residues. The germline CDR1 and CDR2 sequences are MNHNS and SASEGT. Trimming took off 1 base at V and 0 bases at J, with 11 bases between the two ends. The CDR3 is CASSEEGGSSTDTQYF. For the CDR3, the DNA is TGTGCCAGCAGTGAAGAGGGGGGTTCTAGCACAGATACGCAGTATTTT.

V gene TRBV7-6 combines with J gene TRBJ2-3; D may correspond to TRBD1 or TRBD2 (5 bases each). Trimming took off 6 bases at V and 2 bases at J, with 12 bases between the two ends. This CDR3 region has 14 residues. Germline CDR1 reads SGHVS; CDR2 reads FNYEAQ. Written as DNA, the CDR3 is TGTGCCAGCAGAAGGGACCAAAACACAGATACGCAGTATTTT. Protein sequence: CASRRDQNTDTQYF.

The V call is TRBV5-8, the J call TRBJ2-4; D unclear. The V end was cut by 0 bases, the J end by 2 bases, with 6 bases between. Looked up from germline, CDR1 is SGHTS and CDR2 is YDEGEE. CDR3 length: 14 residues. The CDR3 sequence is CASSLGASKNIQYF. The CDR3 DNA follows: TGTGCCAGCAGCTTGGGGGCATCCAAAAACATTCAGTACTTC.

V usage is TRBV7-2 and J usage is TRBJ2-5; TRBD1 might be the D (5 bases). Germline CDR1 reads SGHTA; CDR2 reads FQGNSA. Trimming stripped 4 bases from V and 2 bases from J, with 11 bases between. CDR3 length: 14 amino acids. CDR3 sequence (DNA): TGTGCCAGCAGCTCCTGGGCAGGGCAAGAGACCCAGTACTTC. Its translation is CASSSWAGQETQYF.

The rearrangement links TRBV7-2 to TRBJ2-5; TRBD1 matches at 10 bases. Germline CDR1 is SGHTA and CDR2 is FQGNSA. Trimming cost V 4 bases and J 4 bases; bases outside gene matches: 9. The length of the CDR3 is 16 residues. The CDR3 DNA reads as TGTGCCAGCAGCTCCCGGGAGACAGGGGGCGGAGAGACCCAGTACTTC. Translation gives CASSSRETGGGETQYF.

CDR3 amino acids: CASSLEYSGNTIYF. In nucleotides, the CDR3 is TGTGCCAGCAGCTTGGAATACTCTGGAAACACCATATATTTT. This sequence joins TRBV5-6 and TRBJ1-3; D unclear. The CDR3 has 14 amino acids. V lost 0 bases to trimming and J lost 0 bases, with 4 bases between them. The germline CDR1 and CDR2 sequences are SGHDT and YYEEEE. Drawing the rest from reference TRBV5-6 and TRBJ1-3, the complete variable domain is DAGVTQSPTHLIKTRGQQVTLRCSPKSGHDTVSWYQQALGQGPQFIFQYYEEEERQRGNFPDRFSGHQFPNYSSELNVNALLLGDSALYLCASSLEYSGNTIYFGEGSWLTVV.

The V call is TRBV7-6, the J call TRBJ2-7, with D tentatively TRBD1 or TRBD2 (5 bases each). There are 14 residues in the CDR3. Trimming took 5 bases from V and 5 from J, leaving 16 bases between them. Germline V gives CDR1 SGHVS, CDR2 FNYEAQ. The chain's CDR3 is CASSHPAGADEQYF. CDR3 nucleotide sequence: TGTGCCAGCAGCCATCCCGCCGGGGCGGACGAGCAGTACTTC.

V and J are TRBV2 and TRBJ2-3; D may be TRBD1 (6 bases). The length of the CDR3 is 14 residues. V lost 10 bases and J lost 6, with 20 bases in between. CDR1 is SNHLY, CDR2 FYNNEI, per germline. CDR3 sequence reads: CATRTAPTTDTQYF. CDR3 nucleotide sequence: TGTGCCACCCGGACAGCTCCTACCACGGATACGCAGTATTTT.

A few counts support this clone. The J gene is TRBJ1-4, the V gene TRBV7-9; D gene ambiguous. Between the trimmed V and J ends, which lost 3 bases and 11 bases, there was a span of 10 bases. CDR1 is SEHNR and CDR2 is FQNEAQ in the germline V gene (reference sequence). This CDR3 is 12 amino acids long. CDR3 coding DNA: TGTGCCAGCAGCTTCCAAGGGTATAAACTGTTTTTT. Translating it yields CASSFQGYKLFF.

The chain is built from TRBV5-4 and TRBJ1-2, with a possible D match to TRBD1 (5 bases). The V end was cut by 4 bases, the J end by 5 bases, with 12 bases between. From germline, CDR1 is SGHNT and CDR2 YYREEE (reference sequence). CDR3 length: 13 residues. CDR3: CASSPGTGYGYTF. In nucleotides, the CDR3 is TGTGCCAGCAGCCCCGGGACTGGATATGGCTACACCTTC.